Below, 8 T cell receptor beta chains from the same sample are listed, as sequenced in a study of blood T cell repertoires in COVID-19. The method was immunoSEQ multiplex PCR; TCRdb's version includes in-frame clones alone and lacks a portion of them. The data hold around 200,000 clones, with around four fifths observed a single time. What was sequenced was peripheral blood. The origin of the receptors is a woman between 45 and 60 years old with acute or convalescent COVID-19.

V usage is TRBV7-6 and J usage is TRBJ2-7; D is perhaps TRBD2 (5 bases). Trimming removed 1 base from V and 4 bases from J, with 14 bases in between. The CDR3 is made up of 15 amino acids. The germline V gene encodes CDR1 SGHVS and CDR2 FNYEAQ. This CDR3 is CASSLGGNNLYEQYF. DNA of the CDR3: TGTGCCAGCAGCTTAGGAGGGAATAACCTTTACGAGCAGTACTTC.

This sequence joins TRBV27 and TRBJ1-2; 7 bases match TRBD1. This CDR3 comprises 15 residues. The V segment lost 4 bases and the J segment 4 bases; nucleotides outside the gene matches: 9. The V gene's germline CDR1 is MNHEY and CDR2 SMNVEV (reference sequence). The CDR3 region has the DNA TGTGCCAGCAGTTCCAACAGGGGTGTAGTCTATGGCTACACCTTC. Its translation is CASSSNRGVVYGYTF.

The gene calls are TRBV6-5 and TRBJ2-1; 7 bases line up with TRBD1. CDR3 length: 15 residues. Germline V gives CDR1 MNHEY, CDR2 SVGAGI. Trimming took 2 bases from V and 9 from J; bases not matched to a gene: 10. The CDR3 nucleotides are TGTGCCAGCAGTTACGGGTTAGGGGGCGCCGGTGAGCAGTTCTTC. Translating it yields CASSYGLGGAGEQFF.

V is TRBV19 and J is TRBJ2-5; D uncertain. Trimming stripped 6 bases from V and 2 bases from J, with 13 bases between. CDR1 and CDR2 (germline): LNHDA, SQIVND (reference sequence). The CDR3 length is 14 residues. The CDR3 DNA follows: TGTGCCAGTAGGGGCTGGCGTGGGCAAGAGACCCAGTACTTC. It is translated as CASRGWRGQETQYF. Using reference TRBV19 and TRBJ2-5 for the parts outside the CDR3, the full variable domain is DGGITQSPKYLFRKEGQNVTLSCEQNLNHDAMYWYRQDPGQGLRLIYYSQIVNDFQKGDIAEGYSVSREKKESFPLTVTSAQKNPTAFYLCASRGWRGQETQYFGPGTRLLVL.

The V gene is TRBV6-1, the J gene TRBJ2-3, with TRBD2 matching over 7 bases. V dropped 2 bases and J dropped 1; count of bases not matched to a gene: 3. This CDR3 has 15 residues. Germline-derived CDR1 and CDR2 are MNHNS and SASEGT. For the CDR3, the DNA is TGTGCCAGCAGTGAAAGCGGGATGCGCACAGATACGCAGTATTTT. Protein product: CASSESGMRTDTQYF.

This clone was seen a handful of times. J is TRBJ2-7 and V is TRBV21-1; TRBD1, the D gene given by the table, was not confirmed from the DNA. TRBV21-1 is described as a pseudogene. CDR3 length: 15 amino acids. CDR3 amino acids: CASSKEGQSSYEQYF. CDR3 nucleotide sequence: TGTGCCAGCAGCAAAGAAGGACAGAGCTCCTACGAGCAGTACTTC.

This clone was observed many times. This chain connects TRBV28 to TRBJ1-1; D is possibly TRBD1 (6 bases). The V gene's germline CDR1 is MDHEN and CDR2 SYDVKM. Deletions cut 7 bases from V and 5 bases from J, with 14 bases between. The CDR3 is made up of 13 amino acids. Here the CDR3 reads CASNGGARTEAFF. CDR3 bases: TGTGCCAGCAACGGGGGGGCGAGAACTGAAGCTTTCTTT.

The chain links TRBV7-2 to TRBJ1-3; 8 nucleotides align to TRBD1. Trimming at V came to 5 bases and at J to 7 bases, leaving 7 bases not matched to a gene. Germline assignment: CDR1 SGHTA and CDR2 FQGNSA. The CDR3 totals 14 residues. Here the CDR3 reads CASSQDRVRNTIYF. CDR3 nucleotides: TGTGCCAGCAGCCAGGACAGGGTTCGGAACACCATATATTTT. The entire variable domain, with the rest obtained from reference TRBV7-2 and TRBJ1-3, is as follows: GAGVSQSPSNKVTEKGKDVELRCDPISGHTALYWYRQSLGQGLEFLIYFQGNSAPDKSGLPSDRFSAERTGGSVSTLTIQRTQQEDSAVYLCASSQDRVRNTIYFGEGSWLTVV.